What follows is one T cell receptor beta chain and its context. The antigen is not known. The sample comes from a study of early T cells in non-severe SARS-CoV-2 infection. General observations from the study: VDJdb matching, biased toward anti-spike CD8 responses, missed private and CD4 specificities.

The TCR library protocol attached unique molecular identifiers to the individual cDNA molecules. One entry per CDR3 protein results from TCRdb running MiXCR on the 5' RACE reads. The table lists 85,000 to 100,000 distinct CDR3 sequences, 13% of them singletons. In germline, CDR1 is SGHRS, CDR2 YFSETQ. The CDR3 loop spans 14 amino acids. The V end was cut by 0 bases, the J end by 6 bases, with 11 bases between. This receptor was obtained from an adult who was a healthcare worker with PCR-confirmed SARS-CoV-2 infection or an uninfected control (not recorded which). The chain has TRBV5-1 and TRBJ2-3, with D possibly TRBD1 on 6 matching bases. Sequencing was done on a sample of whole blood. In DNA form, the CDR3 reads TGCGCCAGCAGCTTGGGCGGACAGAGGGATACGCAGTATTTT. Residues: CASSLGGQRDTQYF. Supplemented by reference TRBV5-1 and TRBJ2-3, the full variable domain reads KAGVTQTPRYLIKTRGQQVTLSCSPISGHRSVSWYQQTPGQGLQFLFEYFSETQRNKGNFPGRFSGRQFSNSRSEMNVSTLELGDSALYLCASSLGGQRDTQYFGPGTRLTVL.